This TCR beta chain is from a study of glioma-infiltrating T cells after dendritic cell vaccination (dated by TCRdb to 2016 to 2017). Concerning the study at large: Of the roughly 15 glioblastoma patients in the cohort, all drawn from Phase I and II dendritic cell vaccination trials, 9 were newly diagnosed and 6 had recurrent disease. Between the early 2000s and the early 2010s, patients were given autologous tumor lysate-pulsed dendritic cell vaccination. The vaccine was prepared from monocyte-derived dendritic cells that were cultured for approximately seven days with IL-4 and GM-CSF and then pulsed overnight with autologous tumor lysate. Three intradermal dendritic cell vaccine injections were administered to patients at biweekly intervals in the arm below the axilla. In glioblastoma patients vaccinated with dendritic cells, deep sequencing of TCR beta CDR3 regions served to measure the amount of tumor-infiltrating lymphocytes and to compare repertoires between tumor and blood. Survival after dendritic cell vaccination was correlated with TCR sequencing metrics, including TIL content and tumor-blood repertoire overlap. What the work shows at the level of the full study, not this receptor alone: TCR clonality showed no direct relationship with survival, which suggests that a diverse polyclonal response may be important. After dendritic cell vaccination, a higher estimated pretreatment TIL content predicted longer time to progression and overall survival. The response model built on TCR overlap across three groups was characterized as speculative, with prospective validation still needed. The cohort was small and heterogeneous, with few patients having full blood and tumor sets and even fewer initial-recurrent tumor pairs.

The CDR3 numbers 12 residues from cysteine through phenylalanine. Only the CDR3 DNA is retained, 36 bases long and in frame from the first base. The germline V gene encodes CDR1 MNHNS and CDR2 SASEGT. Relative to germline, V is 3 bases shorter and J is 4 bases shorter, with 6 bases between their ends. Selection of patients required sufficient residual fresh-frozen tumor tissue and over two years of available survival data. None of the glioblastoma patients carried an isocitrate dehydrogenase mutation, although molecular status otherwise varied. PBMC were collected before vaccination, two weeks after the third vaccination, and at tumor progression if tumor progression occurred. Genomic DNA was extracted with the Qiagen DNeasy Blood extraction Kit. This clone was seen only a few times. Its antigen specificity is not known. Qualities for individual bases were not recorded, and no much larger clone is one base off.

TCRB CDR3 regions were amplified from 1.5 to 2.5 ug genomic DNA, or all available DNA if less, using the immunoSEQ assay. Multiplex PCR used 60 forward primers for TCR V beta segments and 13 reverse primers for J beta segments. Synthetic control templates were spiked into each sample at limiting dilution to estimate reads per starting template. The Illumina HiSeq System generated 87 bp sequencing reads. Processing in the source paper ran as follows. PCR and sequencing errors were removed by a nearest neighbor algorithm that merged closely related sequences. TCR overlap was measured as the percentage of unique tumor TCR beta sequences that were also present in the peripheral blood of the same patient. The table comes from immuneACCESS by way of TCRdb, which keeps in-frame sequences with V and J called. Part of the clones is missing from these tables; in studies checked, under half for an unresolved V gene and the rest for unknown reasons. V and J calls and clone size are copied from that table; D and trimming were computed from the DNA. The sample has fewer than 110,000 clones on record, roughly 80% of them singletons. In total, the top ten clones hold about 12% of the sample.

This material consisted of blood, taken before dendritic cell vaccination. The chain employs TRBV6-1 and TRBJ1-2, with no confident D gene call. This TCR was recovered from a human donor with glioblastoma. The base sequence is TGTGCCAGCAGTGAGTACGGCTATGGCTACACCTTC. The encoded protein is CASSEYGYGYTF.